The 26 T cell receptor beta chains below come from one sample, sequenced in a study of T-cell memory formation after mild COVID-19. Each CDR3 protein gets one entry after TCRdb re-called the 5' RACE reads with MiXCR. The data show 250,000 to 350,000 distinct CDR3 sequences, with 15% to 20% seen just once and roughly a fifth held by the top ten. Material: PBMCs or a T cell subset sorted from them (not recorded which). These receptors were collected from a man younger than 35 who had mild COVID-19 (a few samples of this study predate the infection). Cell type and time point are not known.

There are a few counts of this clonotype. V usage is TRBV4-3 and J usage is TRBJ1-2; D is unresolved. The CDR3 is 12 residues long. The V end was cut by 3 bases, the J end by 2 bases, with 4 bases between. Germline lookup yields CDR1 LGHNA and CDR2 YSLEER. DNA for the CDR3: TGCGCCAGCAGCCAGAGGAACTATGGCTACACCTTC. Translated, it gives CASSQRNYGYTF.

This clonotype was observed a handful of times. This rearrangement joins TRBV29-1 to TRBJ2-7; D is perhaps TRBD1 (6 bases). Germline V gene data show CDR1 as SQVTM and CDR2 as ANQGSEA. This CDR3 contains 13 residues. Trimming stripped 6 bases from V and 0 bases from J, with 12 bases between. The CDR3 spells CSVVTGSSYEQYV. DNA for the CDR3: TGCAGCGTCGTAACAGGGTCCTCCTACGAGCAGTACGTC.

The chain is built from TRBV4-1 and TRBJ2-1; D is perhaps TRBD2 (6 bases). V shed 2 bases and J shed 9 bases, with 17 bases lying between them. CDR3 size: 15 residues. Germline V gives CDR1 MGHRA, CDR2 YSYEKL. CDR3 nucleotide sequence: TGCGCCAGCAGCCAACCCCCGACTAGTAGGAGTGAGCAGTTCTTC. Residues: CASSQPPTSRSEQFF.

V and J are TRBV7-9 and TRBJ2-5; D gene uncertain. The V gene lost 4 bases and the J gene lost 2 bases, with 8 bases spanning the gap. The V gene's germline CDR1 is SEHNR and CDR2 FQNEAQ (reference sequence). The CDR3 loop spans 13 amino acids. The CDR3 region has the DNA TGTGCCAGCAGCTCCCGGATTCAAGAGACCCAGTACTTC. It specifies CASSSRIQETQYF.

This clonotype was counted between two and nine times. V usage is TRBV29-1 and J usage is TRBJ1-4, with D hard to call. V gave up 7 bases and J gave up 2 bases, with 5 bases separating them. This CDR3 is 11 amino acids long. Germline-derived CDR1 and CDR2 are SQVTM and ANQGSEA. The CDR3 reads CSGGTNEKLFF. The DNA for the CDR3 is TGCAGCGGAGGGACTAATGAAAAACTGTTTTTT.

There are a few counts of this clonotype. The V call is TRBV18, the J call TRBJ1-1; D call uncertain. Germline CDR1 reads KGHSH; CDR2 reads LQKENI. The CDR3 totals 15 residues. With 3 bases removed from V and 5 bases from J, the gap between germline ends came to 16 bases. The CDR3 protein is CASSPRSGMGTEAFF. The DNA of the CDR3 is TGTGCCAGCTCACCTCGATCGGGGATGGGGACTGAAGCTTTCTTT.

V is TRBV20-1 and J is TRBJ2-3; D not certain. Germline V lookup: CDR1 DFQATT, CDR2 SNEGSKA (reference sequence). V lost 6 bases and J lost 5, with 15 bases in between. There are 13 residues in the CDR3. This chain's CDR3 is CSAPPTGLDTQYF. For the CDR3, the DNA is TGCAGTGCGCCGCCGACTGGGCTAGATACGCAGTATTTT.

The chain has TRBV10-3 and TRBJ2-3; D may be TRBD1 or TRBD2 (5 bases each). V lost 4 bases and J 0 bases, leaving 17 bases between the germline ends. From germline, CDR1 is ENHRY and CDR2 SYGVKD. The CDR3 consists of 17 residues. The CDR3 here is CAISASDGTYSTDTQYF. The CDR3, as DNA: TGTGCCATCAGTGCCTCCGACGGGACGTATAGCACAGATACGCAGTATTTT.

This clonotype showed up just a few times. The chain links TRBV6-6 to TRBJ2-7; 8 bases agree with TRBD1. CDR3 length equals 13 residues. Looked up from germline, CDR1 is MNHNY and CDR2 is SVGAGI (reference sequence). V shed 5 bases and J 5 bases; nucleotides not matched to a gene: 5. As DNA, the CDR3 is TGTGCCAGCAGTCACAGGGGGGATCACGAGCAGTACGTC. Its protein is CASSHRGDHEQYV.

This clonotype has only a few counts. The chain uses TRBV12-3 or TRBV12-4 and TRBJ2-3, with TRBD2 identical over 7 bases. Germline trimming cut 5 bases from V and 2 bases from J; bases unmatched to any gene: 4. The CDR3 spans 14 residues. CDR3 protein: CASSRREATDTQYF. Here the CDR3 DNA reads TGTGCCAGCAGTCGCCGGGAGGCCACAGATACGCAGTATTTT.

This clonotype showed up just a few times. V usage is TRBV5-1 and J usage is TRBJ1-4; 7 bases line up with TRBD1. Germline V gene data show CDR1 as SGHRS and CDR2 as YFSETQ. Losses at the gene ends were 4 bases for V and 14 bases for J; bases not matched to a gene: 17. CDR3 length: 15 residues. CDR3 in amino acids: CASSDQGDSETRLFF. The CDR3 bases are TGCGCCAGCAGCGACCAGGGGGACAGCGAAACTAGGCTGTTTTTT.

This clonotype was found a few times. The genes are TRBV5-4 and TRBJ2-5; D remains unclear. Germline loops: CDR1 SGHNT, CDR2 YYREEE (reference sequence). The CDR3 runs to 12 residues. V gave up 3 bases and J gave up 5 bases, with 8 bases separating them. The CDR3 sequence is CASSSQEETQYF. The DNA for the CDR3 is TGTGCCAGCAGCTCGCAGGAGGAGACCCAGTACTTC.

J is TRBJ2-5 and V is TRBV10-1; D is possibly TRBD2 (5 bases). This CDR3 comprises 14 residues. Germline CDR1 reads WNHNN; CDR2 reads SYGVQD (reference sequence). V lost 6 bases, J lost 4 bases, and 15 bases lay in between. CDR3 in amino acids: CASSENGMGETQYF. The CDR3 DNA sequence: TGCGCCAGCAGCGAGAACGGGATGGGAGAGACCCAGTACTTC.

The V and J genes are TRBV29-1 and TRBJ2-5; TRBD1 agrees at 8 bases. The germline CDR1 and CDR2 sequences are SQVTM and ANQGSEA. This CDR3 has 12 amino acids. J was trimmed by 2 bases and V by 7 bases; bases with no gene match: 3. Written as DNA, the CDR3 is TGCAGCGGGTACAGGGGGCAAGAGACCCAGTACTTC. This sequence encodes CSGYRGQETQYF.

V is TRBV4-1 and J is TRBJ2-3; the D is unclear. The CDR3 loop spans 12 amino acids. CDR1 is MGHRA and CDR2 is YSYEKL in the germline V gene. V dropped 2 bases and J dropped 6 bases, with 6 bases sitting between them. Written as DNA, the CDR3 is TGCGCCAGCAGCCAACCCTGGGATACGCAGTATTTT. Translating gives CASSQPWDTQYF.

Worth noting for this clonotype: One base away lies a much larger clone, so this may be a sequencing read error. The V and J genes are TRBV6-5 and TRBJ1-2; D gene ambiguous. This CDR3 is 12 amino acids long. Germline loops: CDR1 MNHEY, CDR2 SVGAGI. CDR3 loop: CASRPVGYGDTF. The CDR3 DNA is TGTGCCAGCAGGCCGGTTGGCTATGGCGACACCTTC.

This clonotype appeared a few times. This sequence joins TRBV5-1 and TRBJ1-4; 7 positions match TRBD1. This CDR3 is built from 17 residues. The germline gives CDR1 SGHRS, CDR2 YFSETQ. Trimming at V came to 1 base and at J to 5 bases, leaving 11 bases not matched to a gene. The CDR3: CASSLIFDGTENEKLFF. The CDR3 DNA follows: TGCGCCAGCAGCTTGATATTCGACGGGACAGAAAATGAAAAACTGTTTTTT. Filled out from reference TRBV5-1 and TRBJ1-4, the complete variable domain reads KAGVTQTPRYLIKTRGQQVTLSCSPISGHRSVSWYQQTPGQGLQFLFEYFSETQRNKGNFPGRFSGRQFSNSRSEMNVSTLELGDSALYLCASSLIFDGTENEKLFFGSGTQLSVL.

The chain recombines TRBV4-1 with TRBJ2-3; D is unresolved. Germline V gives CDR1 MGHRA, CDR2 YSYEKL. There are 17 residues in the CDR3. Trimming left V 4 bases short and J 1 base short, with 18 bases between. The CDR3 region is CASSPLGLPSGTDTQYF. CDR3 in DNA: TGCGCCAGCAGCCCCCTAGGGTTGCCTTCTGGCACAGATACGCAGTATTTT.

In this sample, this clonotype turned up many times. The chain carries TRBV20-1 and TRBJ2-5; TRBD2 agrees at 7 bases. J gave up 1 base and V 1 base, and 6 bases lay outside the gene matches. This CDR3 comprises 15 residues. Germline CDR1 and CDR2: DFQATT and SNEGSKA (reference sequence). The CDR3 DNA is TGCAGTGCTAGAGGCGACCCGGGGGGCCAAGAGACCCAGTACTTC. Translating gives CSARGDPGGQETQYF.

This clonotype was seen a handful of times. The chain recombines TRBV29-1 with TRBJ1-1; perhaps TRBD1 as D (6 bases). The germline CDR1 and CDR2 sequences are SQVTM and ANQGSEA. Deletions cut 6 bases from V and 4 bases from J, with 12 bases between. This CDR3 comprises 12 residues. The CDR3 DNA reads TGCAGCGTGGACAGTGGAACCACTGAAGCTTTCTTT. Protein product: CSVDSGTTEAFF. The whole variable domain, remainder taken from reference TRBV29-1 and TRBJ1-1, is SAVISQKPSRDICQRGTSLTIQCQVDSQVTMMFWYRQQPGQSLTLIATANQGSEATYESGFVIDKFPISRPNLTFSTLTVSNMSPEDSSIYLCSVDSGTTEAFFGQGTRLTVV.

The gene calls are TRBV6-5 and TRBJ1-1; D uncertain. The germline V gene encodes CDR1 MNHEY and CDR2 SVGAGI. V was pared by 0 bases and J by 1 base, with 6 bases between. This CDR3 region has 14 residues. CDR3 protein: CASSYSEGNTEAFF. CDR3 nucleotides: TGTGCCAGCAGTTACTCTGAGGGGAACACTGAAGCTTTCTTT.

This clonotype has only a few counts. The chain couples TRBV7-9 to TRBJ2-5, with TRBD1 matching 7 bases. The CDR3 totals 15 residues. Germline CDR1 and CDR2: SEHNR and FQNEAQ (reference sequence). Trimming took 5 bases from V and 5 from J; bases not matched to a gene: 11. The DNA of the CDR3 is TGTGCCAGCAGCCCGCCCGACAGGGTTGGGGAGACCCAGTACTTC. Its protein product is CASSPPDRVGETQYF.

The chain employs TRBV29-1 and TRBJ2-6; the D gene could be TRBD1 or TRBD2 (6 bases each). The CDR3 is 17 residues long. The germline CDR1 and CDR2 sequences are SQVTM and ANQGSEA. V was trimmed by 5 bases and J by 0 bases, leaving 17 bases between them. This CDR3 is CSVFGGGPSSGANVLTF. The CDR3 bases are TGCAGCGTTTTCGGGGGCGGACCGAGCTCTGGGGCCAACGTCCTGACTTTC.

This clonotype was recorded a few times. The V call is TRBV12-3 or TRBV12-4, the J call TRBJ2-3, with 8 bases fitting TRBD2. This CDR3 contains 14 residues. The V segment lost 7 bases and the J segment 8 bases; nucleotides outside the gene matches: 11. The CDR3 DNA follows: TGTGCCAGCAAGGAGCGGGGGTTCAGTGGTACGCAGTATTTT. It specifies CASKERGFSGTQYF.

The CDR3 DNA is TGTGCCAGCAGCCAAGATCGGACAGGGTACACCGGGGAGCTGTTTTTT. Its translation is CASSQDRTGYTGELFF. The V call is TRBV4-2, the J call TRBJ2-2; TRBD1 matches 8 bases. Germline trimming cut 0 bases from V and 3 bases from J; bases unmatched to any gene: 3. Germline CDR1 is LGHNA and CDR2 is YNFKEQ. The CDR3 is made up of 16 amino acids.

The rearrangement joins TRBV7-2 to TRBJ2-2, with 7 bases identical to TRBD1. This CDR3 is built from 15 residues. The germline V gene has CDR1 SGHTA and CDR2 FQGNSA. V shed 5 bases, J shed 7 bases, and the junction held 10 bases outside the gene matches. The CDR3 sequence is CASSVGQPYGGELFF. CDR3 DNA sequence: TGTGCCAGCAGCGTGGGACAGCCTTACGGCGGGGAGCTGTTTTTT. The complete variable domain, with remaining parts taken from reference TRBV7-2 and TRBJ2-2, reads GAGVSQSPSNKVTEKGKDVELRCDPISGHTALYWYRQSLGQGLEFLIYFQGNSAPDKSGLPSDRFSAERTGGSVSTLTIQRTQQEDSAVYLCASSVGQPYGGELFFGEGSRLTVL.